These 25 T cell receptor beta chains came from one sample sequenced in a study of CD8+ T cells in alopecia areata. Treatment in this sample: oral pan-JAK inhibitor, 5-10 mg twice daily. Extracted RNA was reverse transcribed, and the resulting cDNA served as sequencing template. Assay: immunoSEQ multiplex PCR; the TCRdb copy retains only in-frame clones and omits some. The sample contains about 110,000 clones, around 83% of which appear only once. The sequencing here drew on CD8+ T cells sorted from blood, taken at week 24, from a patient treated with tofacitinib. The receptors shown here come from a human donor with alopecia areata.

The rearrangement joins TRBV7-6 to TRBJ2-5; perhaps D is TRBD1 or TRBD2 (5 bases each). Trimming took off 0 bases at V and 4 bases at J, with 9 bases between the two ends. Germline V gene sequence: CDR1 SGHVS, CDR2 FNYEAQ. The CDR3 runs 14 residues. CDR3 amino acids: CASSLASRGETQYF. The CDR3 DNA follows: TGTGCCAGCAGCTTAGCTTCGAGGGGAGAGACCCAGTACTTC.

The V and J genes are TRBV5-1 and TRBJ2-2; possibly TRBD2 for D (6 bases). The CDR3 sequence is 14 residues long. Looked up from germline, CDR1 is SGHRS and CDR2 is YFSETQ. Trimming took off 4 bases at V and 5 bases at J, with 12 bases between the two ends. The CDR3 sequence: CASSLTSPTGELFF. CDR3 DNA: TGCGCCAGCAGCCTTACTAGCCCTACCGGGGAGCTGTTTTTT.

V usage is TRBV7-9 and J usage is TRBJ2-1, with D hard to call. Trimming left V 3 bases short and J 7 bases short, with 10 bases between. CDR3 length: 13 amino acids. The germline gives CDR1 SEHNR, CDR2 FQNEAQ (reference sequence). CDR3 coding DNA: TGTGCCAGCAGCTTTGGGGATCGGAATGAGCAGTTCTTC. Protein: CASSFGDRNEQFF.

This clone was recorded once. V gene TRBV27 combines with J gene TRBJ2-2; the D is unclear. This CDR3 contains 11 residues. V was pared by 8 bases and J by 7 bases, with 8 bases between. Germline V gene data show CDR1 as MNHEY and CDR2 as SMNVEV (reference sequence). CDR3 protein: CASQANGELFF. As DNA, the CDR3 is TGTGCCAGCCAGGCGAACGGGGAGCTGTTTTTT.

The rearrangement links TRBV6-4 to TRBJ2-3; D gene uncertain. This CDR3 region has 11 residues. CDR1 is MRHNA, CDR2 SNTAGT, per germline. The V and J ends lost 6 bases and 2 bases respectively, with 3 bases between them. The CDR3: CASSVTDTQYF. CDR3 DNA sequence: TGTGCCAGCAGCGTCACAGATACGCAGTATTTT.

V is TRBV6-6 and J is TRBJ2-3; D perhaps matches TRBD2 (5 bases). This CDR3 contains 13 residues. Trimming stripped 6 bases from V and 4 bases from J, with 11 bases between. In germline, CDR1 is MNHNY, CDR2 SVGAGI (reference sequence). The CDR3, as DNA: TGTGCCAGCAGGGCCGGGGAGCCAGATACGCAGTATTTT. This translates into CASRAGEPDTQYF.

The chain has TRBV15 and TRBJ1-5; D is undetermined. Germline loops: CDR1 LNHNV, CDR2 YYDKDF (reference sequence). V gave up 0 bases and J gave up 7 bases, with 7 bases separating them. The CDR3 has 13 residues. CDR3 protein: CATSRDLAQPQHF. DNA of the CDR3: TGTGCCACCAGCAGAGATCTGGCGCAGCCCCAGCATTTT.

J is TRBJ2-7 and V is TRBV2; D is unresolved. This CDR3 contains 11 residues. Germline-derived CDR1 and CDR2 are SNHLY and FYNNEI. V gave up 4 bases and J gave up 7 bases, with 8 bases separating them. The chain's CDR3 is CASSGEYEQYF. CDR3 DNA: TGTGCCAGCAGTGGGGAATATGAGCAGTACTTC.

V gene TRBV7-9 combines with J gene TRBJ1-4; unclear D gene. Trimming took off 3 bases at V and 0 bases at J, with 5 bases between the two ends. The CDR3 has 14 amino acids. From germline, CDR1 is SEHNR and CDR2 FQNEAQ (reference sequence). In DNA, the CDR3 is TGTGCCAGCAGCTTCCGCGCAACTAATGAAAAACTGTTTTTT. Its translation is CASSFRATNEKLFF.

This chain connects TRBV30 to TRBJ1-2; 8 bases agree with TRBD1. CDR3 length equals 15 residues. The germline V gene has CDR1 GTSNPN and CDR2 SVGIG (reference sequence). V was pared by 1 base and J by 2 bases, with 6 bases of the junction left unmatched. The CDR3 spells CAWSGNRGRNYGYTF. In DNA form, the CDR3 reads TGTGCCTGGAGTGGGAACAGGGGGAGAAACTATGGCTACACCTTC.

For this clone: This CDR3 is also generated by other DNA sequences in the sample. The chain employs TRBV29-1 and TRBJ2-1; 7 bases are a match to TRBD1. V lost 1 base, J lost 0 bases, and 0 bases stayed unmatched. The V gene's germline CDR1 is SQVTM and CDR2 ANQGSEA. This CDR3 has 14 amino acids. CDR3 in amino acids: CSVEGQGSYNEQFF. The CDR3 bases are TGCAGCGTTGAAGGACAGGGCTCCTACAATGAGCAGTTCTTC.

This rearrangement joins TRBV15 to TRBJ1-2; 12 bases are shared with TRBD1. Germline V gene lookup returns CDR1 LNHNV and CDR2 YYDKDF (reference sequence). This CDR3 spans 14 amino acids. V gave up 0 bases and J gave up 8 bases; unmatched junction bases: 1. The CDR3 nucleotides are TGTGCCACCAGCAGAGATGGGACAGGGGGCGGCTACACCTTC. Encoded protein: CATSRDGTGGGYTF.

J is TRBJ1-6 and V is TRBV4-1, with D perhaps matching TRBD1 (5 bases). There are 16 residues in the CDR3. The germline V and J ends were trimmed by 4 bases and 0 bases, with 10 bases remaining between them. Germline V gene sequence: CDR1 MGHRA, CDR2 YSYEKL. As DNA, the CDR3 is TGCGCCAGCAGCCCTTCAGGGAGCTCCTATAATTCACCCCTCCACTTT. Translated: CASSPSGSSYNSPLHF.

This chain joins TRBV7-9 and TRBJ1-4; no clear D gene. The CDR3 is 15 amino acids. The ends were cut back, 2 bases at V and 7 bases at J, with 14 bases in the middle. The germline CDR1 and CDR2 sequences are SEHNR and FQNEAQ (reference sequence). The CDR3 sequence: CASSLNVGPIEKLFF. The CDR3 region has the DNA TGTGCCAGCAGCTTAAACGTTGGACCGATTGAAAAACTGTTTTTT.

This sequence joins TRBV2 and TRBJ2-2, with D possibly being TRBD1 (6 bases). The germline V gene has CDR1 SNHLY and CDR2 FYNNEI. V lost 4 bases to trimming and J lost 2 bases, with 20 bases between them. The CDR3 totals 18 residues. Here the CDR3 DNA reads TGTGCCAGCAGTGGGGACAAGGGCAACCCCCGCAACACCGGGGAGCTGTTTTTT. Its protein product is CASSGDKGNPRNTGELFF.

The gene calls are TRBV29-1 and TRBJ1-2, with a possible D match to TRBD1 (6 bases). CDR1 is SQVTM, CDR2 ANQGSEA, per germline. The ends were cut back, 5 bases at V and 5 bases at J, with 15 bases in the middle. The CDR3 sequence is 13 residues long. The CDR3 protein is CSVWDTRGYGYTF. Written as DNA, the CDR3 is TGCAGCGTTTGGGACACCCGAGGATATGGCTACACCTTC.

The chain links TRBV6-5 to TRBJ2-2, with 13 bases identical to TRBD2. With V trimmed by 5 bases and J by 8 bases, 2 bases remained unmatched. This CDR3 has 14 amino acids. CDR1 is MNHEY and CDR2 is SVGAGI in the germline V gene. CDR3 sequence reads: CASSQGLAGGELFF. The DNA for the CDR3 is TGTGCCAGCAGTCAGGGACTAGCGGGGGGGGAGCTGTTTTTT.

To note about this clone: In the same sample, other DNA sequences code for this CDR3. The CDR3 loop is CASSLEADTQYF. Written as DNA, the CDR3 is TGCGCCAGCAGCTTGGAGGCGGATACGCAGTATTTT. The chain recombines TRBV5-1 with TRBJ2-3; D remains unclear. V was pared by 0 bases and J by 6 bases, with 5 bases between. Looked up from germline, CDR1 is SGHRS and CDR2 is YFSETQ. The CDR3 runs to 12 residues.

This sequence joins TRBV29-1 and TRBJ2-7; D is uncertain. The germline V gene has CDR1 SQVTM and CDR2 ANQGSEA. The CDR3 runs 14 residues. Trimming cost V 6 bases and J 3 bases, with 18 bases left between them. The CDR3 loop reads CSVETLDRDYEQYF. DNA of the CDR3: TGCAGCGTCGAGACCTTGGACCGAGACTACGAGCAGTACTTC.

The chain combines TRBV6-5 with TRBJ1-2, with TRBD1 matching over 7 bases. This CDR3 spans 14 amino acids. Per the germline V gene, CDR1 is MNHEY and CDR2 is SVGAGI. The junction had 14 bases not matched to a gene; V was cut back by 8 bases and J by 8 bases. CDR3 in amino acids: CASQRKTGSWGYTF. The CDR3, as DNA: TGTGCCAGCCAAAGAAAGACAGGGTCGTGGGGCTACACCTTC.

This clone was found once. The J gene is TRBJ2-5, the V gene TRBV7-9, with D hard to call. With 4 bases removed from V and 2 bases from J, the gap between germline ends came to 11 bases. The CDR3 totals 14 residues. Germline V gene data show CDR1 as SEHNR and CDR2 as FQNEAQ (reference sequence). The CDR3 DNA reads TGTGCCAGCAGCTCCGGACGGCTTCAAGAGACCCAGTACTTC. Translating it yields CASSSGRLQETQYF.

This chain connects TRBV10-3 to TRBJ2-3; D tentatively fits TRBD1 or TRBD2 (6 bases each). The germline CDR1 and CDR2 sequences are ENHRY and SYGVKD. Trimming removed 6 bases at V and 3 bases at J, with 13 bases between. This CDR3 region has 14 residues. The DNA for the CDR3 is TGTGCCATCAGACAGGGAGGCCAAACAGATACGCAGTATTTT. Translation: CAIRQGGQTDTQYF.

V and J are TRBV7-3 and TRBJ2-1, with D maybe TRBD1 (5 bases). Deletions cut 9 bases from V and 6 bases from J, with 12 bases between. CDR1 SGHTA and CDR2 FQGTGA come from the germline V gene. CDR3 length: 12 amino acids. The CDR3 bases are TGTGCCAGAATAGACAGCCCCAATGAGCAGTTCTTC. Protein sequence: CARIDSPNEQFF.

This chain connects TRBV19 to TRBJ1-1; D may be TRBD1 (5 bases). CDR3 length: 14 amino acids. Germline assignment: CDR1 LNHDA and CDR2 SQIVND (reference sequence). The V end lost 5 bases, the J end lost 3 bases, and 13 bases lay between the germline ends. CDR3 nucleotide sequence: TGTGCCAGTAGTCACGGGGGGGGAGACACTGAAGCTTTCTTT. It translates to CASSHGGGDTEAFF.

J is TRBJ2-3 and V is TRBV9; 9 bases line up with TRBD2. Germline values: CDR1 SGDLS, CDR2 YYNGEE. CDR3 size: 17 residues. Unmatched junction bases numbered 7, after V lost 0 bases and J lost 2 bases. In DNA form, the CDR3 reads TGTGCCAGCAGCGTAGGAGGAAAGCGGGGGGCCACAGATACGCAGTATTTT. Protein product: CASSVGGKRGATDTQYF.